Following are 20 T cell receptor beta chains from one sample sequenced in a study of vaccination and CD4 T cells after COVID-19. Which antigens these TCRs recognize remains unknown. Treatment in this sample: roughly 10-day PBMC culture with coronavirus spike peptide pools or control peptides (ViraFEST assay). CD4+ T lymphocytes from the unexposed donor were collected before the COVID-19 pandemic (2011-2018). An Oncomine TCR Beta short-read assay was used to sequence the DNA from cultured CD4+ T cells. Once CD4+ T cells had been cultured, genomic DNA was extracted from them. TCRdb recomputed calls from the PCR reads with MiXCR, one row per CDR3 protein. The sample yields some 8,600 distinct CDR3 sequences, around 41% seen once. What was sequenced was CD4+ T cells from blood, cultured in vitro. These receptors were collected from a human donor in good health.

CDR3 loop: CSAPTGTDTQYF. CDR3 DNA: TGCAGTGCTCCGACCGGCACAGATACGCAGTATTTT. V is TRBV20-1 and J is TRBJ2-3; D is unclear. The CDR3 totals 12 residues. Between the trimmed V and J ends, which lost 5 bases and 1 base, there was a span of 7 bases. In germline, CDR1 is DFQATT, CDR2 SNEGSKA (reference sequence).

The chain has TRBV20-1 and TRBJ2-2; tentative D call: TRBD2 (7 bases). This CDR3 has 15 amino acids. V dropped 1 base and J dropped 3 bases, with 12 bases sitting between them. Looked up from germline, CDR1 is DFQATT and CDR2 is SNEGSKA (reference sequence). CDR3 DNA: TGCAGTGCTAGAGCGCAGGGGAGGGACACCGGGGAGCTGTTTTTT. It is translated as CSARAQGRDTGELFF.

The chain couples TRBV4-2 to TRBJ2-7; no clear D gene. Deletions cut 1 base from V and 4 bases from J, with 8 bases between. Looked up from germline, CDR1 is LGHNA and CDR2 is YNFKEQ. The CDR3 has 13 amino acids. The DNA for the CDR3 is TGTGCCAGCAGCCAAGTGAAAGCGTACGAGCAGTACTTC. This encodes CASSQVKAYEQYF.

The chain carries TRBV27 and TRBJ2-7, with 9 bases lining up with TRBD2. The CDR3 totals 14 residues. Germline CDR1 reads MNHEY; CDR2 reads SMNVEV (reference sequence). Losses at the gene ends were 4 bases for V and 3 bases for J; bases not matched to a gene: 4. The CDR3 spells CASSYSGSFYEQYF. CDR3 coding DNA: TGTGCCAGCAGTTATAGCGGGAGCTTCTACGAGCAGTACTTC.

The rearrangement links TRBV5-1 to TRBJ1-5; D possibly corresponds to TRBD1 (6 bases). Trimming stripped 4 bases from V and 6 bases from J, with 17 bases between. CDR1 and CDR2 from the germline V gene are SGHRS and YFSETQ. The CDR3 sequence is 15 residues long. The CDR3: CASSLTGSRGQPQHF. Here the CDR3 DNA reads TGCGCCAGCAGCCTGACAGGTAGTAGGGGTCAGCCCCAGCATTTT.

The chain carries TRBV20-1 and TRBJ2-3; no reliable D call. The J call may be incorrect, as the DNA end agrees better with TRBJ1-5. Germline CDR1 DFQATT, CDR2 SNEGSKA (reference sequence). The CDR3 covers 14 residues. CDR3 region: CSALRYMGTDTQHF. The DNA for the CDR3 is TGCAGTGCTTTGAGGTACATGGGCACAGATACGCAGCATTTT.

The CDR3 bases are TGTGCCAGCAGTTTATCGGACAGGGCTCCCAATTCACCCCTCCACTTT. Protein: CASSLSDRAPNSPLHF. V is TRBV27 and J is TRBJ1-6, with TRBD1 identical over 8 bases. Germline V gene data show CDR1 as MNHEY and CDR2 as SMNVEV (reference sequence). There are 16 residues in the CDR3. With V trimmed by 0 bases and J by 7 bases, 5 bases remained unmatched.

The chain couples TRBV15 to TRBJ2-1; D is perhaps TRBD2 (5 bases). V lost 0 bases and J 10 bases, leaving 16 bases between the germline ends. The CDR3 runs 15 residues. Germline V gene data show CDR1 as LNHNV and CDR2 as YYDKDF (reference sequence). The CDR3 region has the DNA TGTGCCACCAGCAGAGATCGCGCTAGCCCTAGGGAGCAGTTCTTC. It is translated as CATSRDRASPREQFF. Filled out from reference TRBV15 and TRBJ2-1, the complete variable domain reads DAMVIQNPRYQVTQFGKPVTLSCSQTLNHNVMYWYQQKSSQAPKLLFHYYDKDFNNEADTPDNFQSRRPNTSFCFLDIRSPGLGDTAMYLCATSRDRASPREQFFGPGTRLTVL.

The chain uses TRBV24-1 and TRBJ2-5; D is undetermined. Trimming took off 6 bases at V and 3 bases at J, with 13 bases between the two ends. The CDR3 loop spans 14 amino acids. Germline V CDR1 and CDR2: KGHDR, SFDVKD. In DNA form, the CDR3 reads TGTGCCACCAGTTCCCGACTGCAGGAAGAGACCCAGTACTTC. Encoded protein: CATSSRLQEETQYF.

This clonotype has only a few counts. The chain combines TRBV4-1 with TRBJ1-2, with 8 positions matching TRBD1. The CDR3 consists of 18 residues. CDR1 is MGHRA, CDR2 YSYEKL, per germline. V shed 3 bases and J 7 bases; nucleotides not matched to a gene: 19. CDR3 DNA sequence: TGCGCCAGCAGCCAGTTGTTTGGACAGGGACCAGCAGGGGGTGGCTACACCTTC. Its translation: CASSQLFGQGPAGGGYTF.

V usage is TRBV2 and J usage is TRBJ1-1, with D unresolved. The length of the CDR3 is 13 residues. V gave up 6 bases and J gave up 3 bases, with 11 bases separating them. Germline CDR1 reads SNHLY; CDR2 reads FYNNEI. The CDR3 spells CASRRAPDTEAFF. CDR3 bases: TGTGCCAGCAGGCGGGCCCCCGACACTGAAGCTTTCTTT.

Note on this clonotype: At one end the junction does not follow the germline gene, possibly because of a read error. This rearrangement joins TRBV7-7 to TRBJ2-2; 8 bases align to TRBD2. The germline gives CDR1 SSHAT, CDR2 FNYEAQ (reference sequence). There are 18 residues in the CDR3. The CDR3, as DNA: TGTGCTAGCAGCTCGTTCCGCGGCGGGGGGCAGAACACCGGGGAGCTGTTTTTT. Amino acid sequence: CASSSFRGGGQNTGELFF.

A few counts support this clonotype. J is TRBJ1-1 and V is TRBV11-3; the match to TRBD1 covers 7 bases. After removal of 2 bases from V and 8 bases from J, the junction contained 14 bases not matched to a gene. Germline lookup yields CDR1 SGHNT and CDR2 YENEEA. This CDR3 comprises 16 residues. The CDR3: CASSLSQGEQDLEAFF. In DNA, the CDR3 is TGTGCCAGCAGCTTATCCCAGGGGGAACAGGACTTAGAAGCTTTCTTT.

This clonotype has only a few counts. The chain carries TRBV7-9 and TRBJ2-7; D might be TRBD1 or TRBD2, each matching 5 bases. Between the trimmed V and J ends, which lost 6 bases and 2 bases, there was a span of 17 bases. Germline CDR1 and CDR2: SEHNR and FQNEAQ (reference sequence). This CDR3 has 15 amino acids. The DNA for the CDR3 is TGTGCCAGCAGTTCTAAGGGGACCAATACCTACGAGCAGTACTTC. This translates into CASSSKGTNTYEQYF.

This clonotype has just a few counts. The chain joins TRBV20-1 to TRBJ2-5; D is possibly TRBD1 or TRBD2 (5 bases each). The CDR3 is 15 residues long. The germline gives CDR1 DFQATT, CDR2 SNEGSKA (reference sequence). V dropped 1 base and J dropped 1 base, with 13 bases sitting between them. CDR3 DNA sequence: TGCAGTGCTAGAGCGGGTTCGGGGCTCCAAGAGACCCAGTACTTC. It translates to CSARAGSGLQETQYF.

This clonotype was found a few times. The chain combines TRBV24-1 with TRBJ2-2; no clear D. CDR1 and CDR2 (germline): KGHDR, SFDVKD. This CDR3 contains 13 residues. V was clipped by 5 bases and J by 7 bases, with 10 bases between them. CDR3 protein: CATSVVPLGELFF. DNA for the CDR3: TGTGCCACCAGTGTGGTCCCCCTCGGGGAGCTGTTTTTT.

This clonotype was counted only a few times. The chain combines TRBV5-6 with TRBJ1-5; D is unresolved. CDR3 size: 15 residues. Germline V gives CDR1 SGHDT, CDR2 YYEEEE. Trimming pared 0 bases from V and 2 bases from J, leaving 9 bases between. The CDR3 loop is CASSLADGRNQPQHF. CDR3 sequence (DNA): TGTGCCAGCAGCTTGGCCGATGGGCGCAATCAGCCCCAGCATTTT. Combining the CDR3 with reference TRBV5-6 and TRBJ1-5 gives the whole variable domain DAGVTQSPTHLIKTRGQQVTLRCSPKSGHDTVSWYQQALGQGPQFIFQYYEEEERQRGNFPDRFSGHQFPNYSSELNVNALLLGDSALYLCASSLADGRNQPQHFGDGTRLSIL.

The rearrangement joins TRBV7-9 to TRBJ1-3, with D possibly TRBD1 on 5 matching bases. The CDR3 consists of 17 residues. Germline CDR1 SEHNR, CDR2 FQNEAQ (reference sequence). With 5 bases removed from V and 3 bases from J, the gap between germline ends came to 20 bases. CDR3: CASSRTPGTGYGNTIYF. CDR3 nucleotides: TGTGCCAGCAGCCGTACCCCGGGAACAGGTTATGGAAACACCATATATTTT.

This chain connects TRBV6-2 or TRBV6-3 to TRBJ2-1, with a weak D call TRBD1 (6 bases). V was cut by 7 bases and J by 3 bases, with 22 bases left in between. The CDR3 runs to 17 residues. Germline lookup yields CDR1 MNHEY and CDR2 SVGEGT. The CDR3 DNA is TGTGCCAGCAACTCCCCCGGACAGTCCACAAACTACAATGAGCAGTTCTTC. It specifies CASNSPGQSTNYNEQFF.

The genes are TRBV7-2 and TRBJ2-1, with 10 bases matching TRBD2. This CDR3 has 15 amino acids. The V gene end was trimmed by 7 bases and the J gene end by 4 bases; junction bases not matched to a gene: 7. The V gene's germline CDR1 is SGHTA and CDR2 FQGNSA. This CDR3 reads CASTLSGRGYNEQFF. The CDR3 coding sequence is TGTGCCAGCACCCTCAGCGGGAGGGGATACAATGAGCAGTTCTTC.